This is a list of T cell receptor beta chains from one sample in a study of cytomegalovirus exposure and HLA in healthy donors. Sequenced by immunoSEQ multiplex PCR; TCRdb stores in-frame clones only, minus some. The repertoire holds 100,000 to 150,000 clones, with around three quarters as singletons. The sample taken for sequencing was PBMCs. These receptor sequences come from a female donor in good health and CMV-seronegative. The CDR3 runs from the conserved cysteine through the conserved F or W. A D gene is named only where the DNA matches it firmly. Rows may omit the clone size; those that give it use once, few, many or a size class.

V: TRBV4-1
size: NA
J: TRBJ2-3
D: TRBD2
CDR3: CASSQEPPESAGDNTDTQYF
DNA: TGCGCCAGCAGCCAAGAGCCCCCGGAGTCCGCGGGGGATAACACAGATACGCAGTATTTT

V: TRBV14
size: NA
J: TRBJ2-6
D: NA
CDR3: CASSQGAANVLTF
DNA: TGTGCCAGCAGCCAAGGGGCTGCCAACGTCCTGACTTTC

V: TRBV30
size: NA
J: TRBJ1-5
D: NA
CDR3: CAWGLIGVAQPQHF
DNA: TGTGCCTGGGGCTTAATCGGGGTCGCACAGCCCCAGCATTTT

V: TRBV7-9
size: few
J: TRBJ1-3
D: NA
CDR3: CASSLDTGYLLGNTIYF
DNA: TGTGCCAGCAGCTTGGATACAGGGTATTTGCTTGGAAACACCATATATTTT

V: TRBV18
size: NA
J: TRBJ2-2
D: NA
CDR3: CASSPPSTGELFF
DNA: TGTGCCAGCTCACCACCGTCGACCGGGGAGCTGTTTTTT

V: TRBV23-1
size: NA
J: TRBJ2-3
D: NA
CDR3: CASSPFDRDKGTDTQYF
DNA: TGCGCCAGCAGTCCCTTCGACCGGGACAAAGGCACAGATACGCAGTATTTT

V: TRBV19
size: NA
J: TRBJ1-2
D: TRBD1
CDR3: CASRSQGASDYGYTF
DNA: TGTGCCAGTAGGAGCCAGGGGGCGTCCGACTATGGCTACACCTTC

V: TRBV4-2
size: NA
J: TRBJ1-2
D: NA
CDR3: CASSQAGVGYTF
DNA: TGTGCCAGCAGCCAAGCGGGGGTTGGCTACACCTTC

V: TRBV9
size: NA
J: TRBJ2-7
D: NA
CDR3: CASSVDGYEQYF
DNA: TGTGCCAGCAGCGTAGACGGCTACGAGCAGTACTTC

V: TRBV4-1
size: few
J: TRBJ2-2
D: TRBD2
CDR3: CASSQAGGRIGELFF
DNA: TGCGCCAGCAGCCAGGCGGGGGGGCGGATCGGGGAGCTGTTTTTT

V: TRBV28
size: once
J: TRBJ2-3
D: TRBD2
CDR3: CASSLLGTSGRSTDTQYF
DNA: TGTGCCAGCAGTTTATTAGGGACTAGCGGGAGATCCACAGATACGCAGTATTTT

V: TRBV5-6
size: NA
J: TRBJ2-3
D: TRBD1
CDR3: CASSWTGRPDTQYF
DNA: TGTGCCAGCAGCTGGACAGGTCGCCCAGATACGCAGTATTTT

V: TRBV27
size: NA
J: TRBJ1-2
D: NA
CDR3: CGGRQANYGHTF
DNA: TGTGGGGGGAGACAGGCTAACTATGGCCACACCTTC

V: TRBV6-5
size: NA
J: TRBJ1-1
D: NA
CDR3: CASSRGAEAFF
DNA: TGTGCCAGCAGTAGGGGTGCTGAAGCTTTCTTT

V: TRBV5-1
size: once
J: TRBJ1-1
D: TRBD1
CDR3: CASSSEGQGDTEAFF
DNA: TGCGCCAGCAGCTCGGAGGGGCAGGGGGACACTGAAGCTTTCTTT

V: TRBV7-8
size: once
J: TRBJ2-2
D: TRBD2
CDR3: CASSLWGLAGGSFNTGELFF
DNA: TGTGCCAGCAGCTTATGGGGACTAGCGGGAGGTTCTTTTAACACCGGGGAGCTGTTTTTT

V: TRBV30
size: NA
J: TRBJ2-1
D: NA
CDR3: CAWSGAFNEQFF
DNA: TGTGCCTGGAGTGGGGCTTTCAATGAGCAGTTCTTC

V: TRBV2
size: NA
J: TRBJ2-7
D: NA
CDR3: CASSEEGGSHEQYF
DNA: TGTGCCAGCAGTGAGGAGGGTGGTTCCCACGAGCAGTACTTC

V: TRBV18
size: NA
J: TRBJ2-5
D: TRBD2
CDR3: CASSSPSGGRETQYF
DNA: TGTGCCAGCTCTTCGCCTAGCGGGGGCCGAGAGACCCAGTACTTC

V: TRBV19
size: few
J: TRBJ2-1
D: NA
CDR3: CASQFGTYNEQFF
DNA: TGTGCCAGCCAATTCGGGACCTACAATGAGCAGTTCTTC

V: TRBV28
size: few
J: TRBJ1-6
D: NA
CDR3: CASIYGGESYNSPLHF
DNA: TGTGCCAGCATATACGGAGGGGAATCCTATAATTCACCCCTCCACTTT

V: TRBV7-9
size: NA
J: TRBJ2-5
D: TRBD2
CDR3: CASSSHATSGVQETQYF
DNA: TGTGCCAGCAGCTCCCATGCGACTAGCGGGGTACAAGAGACCCAGTACTTC

V: TRBV7-6
size: NA
J: TRBJ2-1
D: NA
CDR3: CASSLGLSNEQFF
DNA: TGTGCCAGCAGCTTAGGTCTTTCCAATGAGCAGTTCTTC

V: TRBV5-1
size: NA
J: TRBJ2-7
D: TRBD1
CDR3: CASSWGGQGAYEQYF
DNA: TGCGCCAGCAGCTGGGGGGGACAGGGGGCCTACGAGCAGTACTTC

V: TRBV5-5
size: NA
J: TRBJ1-2
D: NA
CDR3: CASSGDTLNYGYTF
DNA: TGTGCCAGCAGCGGGGACACCCTGAACTATGGCTACACCTTC

V: TRBV28
size: NA
J: TRBJ2-5
D: NA
CDR3: CASSFPTRETQYF
DNA: TGTGCCAGCAGTTTCCCCACCAGGGAGACCCAGTACTTC

V: TRBV18
size: NA
J: TRBJ1-2
D: NA
CDR3: CASSTTGVVDYGYTF
DNA: TGTGCCAGCTCAACCACGGGGGTGGTTGACTATGGCTACACCTTC

V: TRBV19
size: NA
J: TRBJ1-4
D: NA
CDR3: CASTRQSSEKLFF
DNA: TGTGCCAGCACTCGACAGAGTAGCGAAAAACTGTTTTTT

V: TRBV19
size: NA
J: TRBJ2-6
D: TRBD1
CDR3: CASSRQVRGTGGANGLTF
DNA: TGTGCCAGTAGTAGGCAGGTCAGGGGGACAGGAGGGGCCAACGGCCTGACTTTC

V: TRBV9
size: NA
J: TRBJ2-2
D: NA
CDR3: CASSLTGDGGMGELFF
DNA: TGTGCCAGCAGCCTAACAGGGGACGGGGGAATGGGGGAGCTGTTTTTT

V: TRBV6-6
size: NA
J: TRBJ1-4
D: TRBD1
CDR3: CASRPGGYEKLFF
DNA: TGTGCCAGCAGACCAGGGGGGTACGAAAAACTGTTTTTT

V: TRBV9
size: NA
J: TRBJ2-2
D: NA
CDR3: CASSPRGTAYTGELFF
DNA: TGTGCCAGCAGCCCCCGGGGGACAGCCTACACCGGGGAGCTGTTTTTT

V: TRBV4-1
size: NA
J: TRBJ1-1
D: NA
CDR3: CASTGGKNTEAFF
DNA: TGCGCCAGCACCGGGGGGAAGAACACTGAAGCTTTCTTT

V: TRBV4-1
size: NA
J: TRBJ2-1
D: TRBD2
CDR3: CASSQGLAERWDEQFF
DNA: TGCGCCAGCAGCCAAGGGCTAGCGGAGCGTTGGGATGAGCAGTTCTTC

V: TRBV25-1
size: NA
J: TRBJ2-7
D: TRBD1
CDR3: CASSDSGTGYPEQYF
DNA: TGTGCCAGCAGTGACTCCGGGACAGGTTACCCCGAGCAGTACTTC

V: TRBV6-5
size: NA
J: TRBJ2-5
D: NA
CDR3: CASSGTNIETQYF
DNA: TGTGCCAGCAGTGGGACAAATATAGAGACCCAGTACTTC

V: TRBV6-1
size: NA
J: TRBJ2-5
D: TRBD2
CDR3: CASSEALKLTGTSGETQYF
DNA: TGTGCCAGCAGTGAAGCGCTCAAATTAACCGGGACTAGCGGAGAGACCCAGTACTTC

V: TRBV27
size: NA
J: TRBJ1-5
D: NA
CDR3: CASSFQGHPGNQPQHF
DNA: TGTGCCAGCAGTTTTCAGGGTCACCCGGGCAATCAGCCCCAGCATTTT

V: TRBV29-1
size: few
J: TRBJ1-5
D: TRBD1
CDR3: CSVGTGPNQPQHF
DNA: TGCAGCGTAGGGACAGGCCCGAATCAGCCCCAGCATTTT

V: TRBV7-8
size: few
J: TRBJ1-5
D: TRBD1
CDR3: CASSVQTGVNQPQHF
DNA: TGTGCCAGCAGCGTACAGACAGGGGTCAATCAGCCCCAGCATTTT

V: TRBV20-1
size: NA
J: TRBJ2-5
D: NA
CDR3: CSASAETQYF
DNA: TGCAGTGCTAGTGCGGAGACCCAGTACTTC

V: TRBV5-8
size: NA
J: TRBJ2-1
D: NA
CDR3: CASSLVGGASYNEQFF
DNA: TGTGCCAGCAGCTTGGTGGGGGGGGCCTCCTACAATGAGCAGTTCTTC

V: TRBV6-5
size: NA
J: TRBJ1-1
D: TRBD1
CDR3: CASRADRGLTEAFF
DNA: TGTGCCAGCAGAGCCGACAGGGGGCTCACTGAAGCTTTCTTT

V: TRBV14
size: NA
J: TRBJ2-3
D: NA
CDR3: CASSLQGPDTQYF
DNA: TGTGCCAGCAGCCTACAGGGCCCAGATACGCAGTATTTT

V: TRBV2
size: once
J: TRBJ2-3
D: TRBD2
CDR3: CASRKGLAVITDTQYF
DNA: TGTGCCAGCAGGAAAGGACTAGCGGTTATCACAGATACGCAGTATTTT

V: TRBV6-5
size: NA
J: TRBJ1-1
D: TRBD1
CDR3: CASRWTGGSSEAFF
DNA: TGTGCCAGCAGATGGACAGGGGGTAGTAGTGAAGCTTTCTTT

V: TRBV15
size: NA
J: TRBJ1-1
D: NA
CDR3: CATSRGIASTSTEAFF
DNA: TGTGCCACCAGCAGAGGTATCGCTAGTACGAGCACTGAAGCTTTCTTT

V: TRBV5-6
size: NA
J: TRBJ2-6
D: NA
CDR3: CASSRQVSGANVLTF
DNA: TGTGCCAGCAGTAGACAGGTCTCTGGGGCCAACGTCCTGACTTTC

V: TRBV6-5
size: NA
J: TRBJ1-1
D: NA
CDR3: CASNKNTEAFF
DNA: TGTGCCAGCAATAAGAACACTGAAGCTTTCTTT

V: TRBV2
size: few
J: TRBJ2-7
D: TRBD1
CDR3: CASSARGQISTYEQYF
DNA: TGTGCCAGCAGCGCCAGGGGACAGATCTCTACCTACGAGCAGTACTTC

V: TRBV4-1
size: NA
J: TRBJ2-7
D: NA
CDR3: CASSLHVNYEQYF
DNA: TGCGCCAGCAGCCTACATGTGAACTACGAGCAGTACTTC

V: TRBV11-2
size: NA
J: TRBJ1-2
D: TRBD1
CDR3: CASTVQGVYGYTF
DNA: TGTGCCAGCACCGTACAGGGGGTCTATGGCTACACCTTC

V: TRBV5-1
size: NA
J: TRBJ1-1
D: TRBD1
CDR3: CASSVGQPNTEAFF
DNA: TGCGCCAGCAGCGTGGGACAGCCCAACACTGAAGCTTTCTTT

V: TRBV6-1
size: NA
J: TRBJ2-1
D: TRBD2
CDR3: CASSELAGNYNEQFF
DNA: TGTGCCAGCAGTGAACTAGCGGGGAACTACAATGAGCAGTTCTTC